The clone carrying this T cell receptor (beta chain) was counted a few times. Other DNA sequences in this specimen translate into the identical CDR3. The data were obtained in a study of blood T cell repertoires in COVID-19. For the study at large: Acute-phase and convalescent COVID-19 samples originated in the United States, Italy and Spain. The analysed material was cDNA or gDNA that came from T cells, B-cell-depleted T cells, or PBMCs.

Data came from immunoSEQ multiplex PCR; TCRdb stores just in-frame clones and leaves some out. In the table there are 120,000 or so clones, roughly 89% of which are singletons. Germline loops: CDR1 SGDLS, CDR2 YYNGEE. This CDR3 region has 14 residues. Between the trimmed V and J ends, which lost 2 bases and 0 bases, there was a span of 9 bases. The sample taken for sequencing was peripheral blood. The chain uses TRBV9 and TRBJ2-7; D possibly corresponds to TRBD2 (6 bases). The TCR originated in a woman in her forties or fifties with acute or convalescent COVID-19. CDR3 loop: CASSVGGFSYEQYF. The CDR3 nucleotides are TGTGCCAGCAGCGTGGGGGGATTCTCCTACGAGCAGTACTTC. The full variable domain, its missing parts supplied by reference TRBV9 and TRBJ2-7, is DSGVTQTPKHLITATGQRVTLRCSPRSGDLSVYWYQQSLDQGLQFLIQYYNGEERAKGNILERFSAQQFPDLHSELNLSSLELGDSALYFCASSVGGFSYEQYFGPGTRLTVT.